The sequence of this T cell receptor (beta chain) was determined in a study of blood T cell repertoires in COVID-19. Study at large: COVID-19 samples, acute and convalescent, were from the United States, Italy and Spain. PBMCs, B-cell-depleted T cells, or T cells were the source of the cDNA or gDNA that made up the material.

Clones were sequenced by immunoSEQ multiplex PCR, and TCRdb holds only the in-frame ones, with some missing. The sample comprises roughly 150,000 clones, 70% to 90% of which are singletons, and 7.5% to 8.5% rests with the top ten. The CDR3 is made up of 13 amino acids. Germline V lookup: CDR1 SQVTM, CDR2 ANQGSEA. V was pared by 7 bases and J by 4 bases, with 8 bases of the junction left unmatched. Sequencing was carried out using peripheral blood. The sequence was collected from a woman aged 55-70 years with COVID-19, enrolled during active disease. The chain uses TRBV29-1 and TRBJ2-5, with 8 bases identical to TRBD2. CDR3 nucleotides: TGCAGCGACACCGGGACTAGAGGAGAGACCCAGTACTTC. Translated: CSDTGTRGETQYF.